This T cell receptor beta chain was recovered during a study of cytomegalovirus exposure and HLA in healthy donors. Study at large: In a previous analysis, 117 million unique TCR beta sequences were found from 150 million to 200 million T cells. Among the 398 donors who were genotyped, about 79% fell in the genetic ancestry cluster that is associated with self-reported Caucasian donors. Whole-study results and caveats: Available immune exposure information was restricted to CMV serostatus only.

This PCR relied on a set of 60 Vbeta primers and 13 Jbeta primers. Sequencing was performed with immunoSEQ multiplex PCR; in TCRdb, only in-frame clones are kept and a portion is missing. The sample lists around 99,000 clones, about three quarters occurring once. For this clone: What it recognizes is unknown.

This clonotype was obtained from a man under 40 in good health and CMV-seronegative. The sequencing sample was made of PBMCs.

CDR3 in amino acids: CASRQQGGSNQPQHF. As DNA, the CDR3 is TGTGCCAGCAGGCAACAGGGAGGGTCAAATCAGCCCCAGCATTTT. This chain uses TRBV2 with TRBJ1-5; TRBD1 might be the D (6 bases). The CDR3 covers 15 residues. Germline values: CDR1 SNHLY, CDR2 FYNNEI. V lost 6 bases, J lost 4 bases, and 16 bases lay in between.